These T cell receptor beta chains were read from a single sample in a study of blood T cell repertoires in COVID-19. Sequenced by immunoSEQ multiplex PCR; TCRdb stores in-frame clones only, minus some. This sample has tens of thousands of clones, with almost 85% found just once. Sequenced material: peripheral blood. The receptor source for this set is a man older than 75 with acute or convalescent COVID-19. CDR3s include the opening cysteine and the closing phenylalanine or tryptophan. The D gene is left open where the match is weak. Rows give clone size only sometimes, using once, few, many, or a class for an expanded clone.

v_call	j_call	clone_size	d_call	cdr3_aa	cdr3_nt
TRBV4-1	TRBJ2-2	-	-	CASSQIAAGELFF	TGCGCCAGCAGCCAAATAGCGGCCGGGGAGCTGTTTTTT
TRBV6-1	TRBJ1-1	once	-	CASSEPHREAFF	TGTGCCAGCAGTGAACCCCACAGGGAAGCTTTCTTT
TRBV5-1	TRBJ2-1	-	-	CASSLPGLSSYNEQFF	TGCGCCAGCAGCTTGCCCGGGTTAAGCTCCTACAATGAGCAGTTCTTC
TRBV20-1	TRBJ1-1	-	-	CSASSLRVRTEAFF	TGCAGTGCTAGTAGCCTCAGGGTGAGAACTGAAGCTTTCTTT
TRBV10-3	TRBJ2-7	-	-	CATLRAYEQYF	TGTGCCACCCTTCGGGCCTACGAGCAGTACTTC
TRBV3-1/TRBV3-2	TRBJ1-5	-	-	CASSQLNQPQHF	TGTGCCAGCAGCCAACTTAATCAGCCCCAGCATTTT
TRBV25-1	TRBJ2-7	-	TRBD1	CATSGTGVFDEQYF	TGTGCCACCTCCGGGACAGGGGTGTTCGACGAGCAGTACTTC
TRBV2	TRBJ1-2	few	-	CASSESMDGQRSNYGYTF	TGTGCCAGCAGTGAATCCATGGACGGACAGCGTTCTAACTATGGCTACACCTTC
TRBV4-1	TRBJ2-2	-	-	CASSQEVGQNTGELFF	TGCGCCAGCAGCCAAGAGGTCGGTCAGAACACCGGGGAGCTGTTTTTT
TRBV27	TRBJ2-3	-	TRBD2	CASSLKSGGTTDTQYF	TGTGCCAGCAGTTTAAAGAGCGGGGGAACCACAGATACGCAGTATTTT
TRBV2	TRBJ1-2	-	-	CASSDNRDYGYTF	TGTGCCAGCAGTGATAACAGGGACTATGGCTACACCTTC
TRBV5-4	TRBJ2-3	-	-	CASMPAAGPTDTQYF	TGTGCCAGCATGCCAGCGGCCGGGCCCACAGATACGCAGTATTTT
TRBV6-5	TRBJ2-5	-	-	CASSSLRSQETQYF	TGTGCCAGCAGCAGTTTAAGATCACAAGAGACCCAGTACTTC
TRBV2	TRBJ1-1	-	-	CASSAQGGNTEAFF	TGTGCCAGCAGTGCCCAGGGTGGGAACACTGAAGCTTTCTTT
TRBV24-1	TRBJ1-6	-	TRBD1	CATRVSRDRPNSPLHF	TGTGCCACCAGGGTGAGCCGGGACAGGCCTAATTCACCCCTCCACTTT
TRBV13	TRBJ2-7	once	TRBD2	CASSSGLAPTSYEQYF	TGTGCCAGCAGTTCCGGACTAGCGCCGACCTCCTACGAGCAGTACTTC
TRBV7-3	TRBJ2-3	-	-	CASSLRPPGGSLGAQYF	TGTGCCAGCAGCTTAAGGCCGCCGGGGGGCTCCCTGGGTGCGCAGTATTTT
TRBV6-5	TRBJ1-3	-	-	CASSYDISGNTIYF	TGTGCCAGCAGTTACGACATCTCTGGAAACACCATATATTTT